The rows below give T cell receptor beta chains drawn from one sample of a study of blood T cell repertoires in COVID-19. Sequenced by immunoSEQ multiplex PCR; TCRdb stores in-frame clones only, minus some. The data hold more than 95,000 clones, with roughly 88% observed a single time. Source material: peripheral blood. These receptor sequences come from a human donor in a cohort sampled during active COVID-19. CDR3s include the opening cysteine and the closing phenylalanine or tryptophan. The order of the fields is clone size, V gene, D gene, J gene, CDR3 protein, CDR3 DNA. A D gene is named only where the DNA matches it firmly. Only part of the rows carry a size: once, few, many, or a class if the clone is expanded.

once	TRBV9	-	TRBJ1-1	CASSAHRGTEAFF	TGTGCCAGCAGCGCTCATAGGGGGACTGAAGCTTTCTTT
-	TRBV7-2	-	TRBJ2-5	CASTPPGRQETQYF	TGTGCCAGCACCCCCCCGGGAAGACAAGAGACCCAGTACTTC
once	TRBV4-3	TRBD2	TRBJ2-3	CASSQGLAGVGDTQYF	TGCGCCAGCAGCCAAGGACTAGCGGGAGTTGGTGATACGCAGTATTTT
-	TRBV9	-	TRBJ2-7	CASSTGVTYEQYF	TGTGCCAGCAGCACGGGAGTGACCTACGAGCAGTACTTC
-	TRBV10-3	-	TRBJ2-7	CAISERGAFSYEQYF	TGTGCCATCAGTGAGCGGGGGGCATTCTCCTACGAGCAGTACTTC
few	TRBV3-1/TRBV3-2	TRBD2	TRBJ2-5	CASSPSASGRGETQYF	TGTGCCAGCAGCCCTTCCGCTAGCGGGAGGGGGGAGACCCAGTACTTC
few	TRBV20-1	-	TRBJ1-1	CSESSVTEAFF	TGCAGTGAATCTTCGGTAACTGAAGCTTTCTTT
once	TRBV3-1/TRBV3-2	-	TRBJ2-1	CASSQDRGGRGYNEQFF	TGTGCCAGCAGCCAAGATAGGGGGGGCAGGGGTTACAATGAGCAGTTCTTC
few	TRBV19	-	TRBJ1-5	CASSVDRKNQPQHF	TGTGCCAGTAGTGTTGACAGGAAAAATCAGCCCCAGCATTTT
-	TRBV7-2	-	TRBJ2-3	CASSLGQSGGTDTQYF	TGTGCCAGCAGCTTAGGACAGTCTGGGGGCACAGATACGCAGTATTTT
-	TRBV5-1	-	TRBJ2-3	CASRQAPLGGTDTQYF	TGCGCCAGCAGACAGGCTCCTTTAGGTGGCACAGATACGCAGTATTTT
-	TRBV4-3	TRBD2	TRBJ2-2	CASSQLRTGGAGELFF	TGCGCCAGCAGCCAACTCAGGACGGGAGGGGCCGGGGAGCTGTTTTTT
-	TRBV23-1	TRBD1	TRBJ2-7	CASSQPGQGLDEQYF	TGCGCCAGCAGTCAACCGGGACAGGGGCTTGACGAGCAGTACTTC
-	TRBV19	-	TRBJ1-2	CASSIAQGHYGYTF	TGTGCCAGTAGTATTGCTCAGGGGCACTATGGCTACACCTTC
once	TRBV5-5	-	TRBJ1-5	CASSLPGQPQHF	TGTGCCAGCAGCTTGCCCGGTCAGCCCCAGCATTTT
-	TRBV18	TRBD2	TRBJ2-7	CASSPDRGSGRTNEQYF	TGTGCCAGCTCACCAGATCGGGGCAGCGGGAGGACCAACGAGCAGTACTTC
-	TRBV5-1	TRBD2	TRBJ2-3	CASSLALAGGTDTQYF	TGCGCCAGCAGCTTGGCCCTAGCGGGGGGCACAGATACGCAGTATTTT
-	TRBV30	-	TRBJ1-5	CAWSSGGGNQPQHF	TGTGCCTGGAGCTCCGGAGGTGGCAATCAGCCCCAGCATTTT
-	TRBV19	TRBD2	TRBJ2-5	CASSIAASGGAETQYF	TGTGCCAGTAGTATAGCGGCCAGCGGGGGGGCCGAGACCCAGTACTTC
-	TRBV27	-	TRBJ2-7	CASSLRASVYEQYF	TGTGCCAGCAGTTTACGGGCTAGCGTCTACGAGCAGTACTTC
-	TRBV6-2/TRBV6-3	-	TRBJ2-7	CASSYSNEYEQYF	TGTGCCAGCAGTTACTCGAACGAGTACGAGCAGTACTTC
-	TRBV19	-	TRBJ2-7	CASRPGGVYEQYF	TGTGCCAGTAGACCTGGAGGGGTCTACGAGCAGTACTTC
-	TRBV11-2	TRBD2	TRBJ2-1	CASSLEGLELVLNEQFF	TGTGCCAGCAGCTTAGAGGGACTAGAATTGGTTTTAAATGAGCAATTCTTC
-	TRBV18	-	TRBJ2-3	CASSPRLAIDTDTQYF	TGTGCCAGCTCACCACGGCTAGCGATCGACACAGATACGCAGTATTTT
once	TRBV11-3	TRBD1	TRBJ2-1	CASSLRQGGDEQFF	TGTGCCAGCAGCTTACGACAGGGGGGGGATGAGCAGTTCTTC
-	TRBV5-8	TRBD1	TRBJ2-1	CASRPGTGSSYNEQFF	TGTGCCAGCAGACCCGGGACAGGGAGCTCCTACAATGAGCAGTTCTTC
once	TRBV19	TRBD1	TRBJ2-7	CASRLGQSSYEQYF	TGTGCCAGTAGATTGGGACAGAGCTCCTACGAGCAGTACTTC
-	TRBV5-1	-	TRBJ1-1	CASGAGPSNTEAFF	TGCGCCAGCGGGGCTGGGCCTTCGAACACTGAAGCTTTCTTT
-	TRBV11-2	-	TRBJ2-3	CASSLGTERDTQYF	TGTGCCAGCAGCTTAGGCACGGAGAGAGATACGCAGTATTTT
-	TRBV9	-	TRBJ1-1	CASSARVTNTEAFF	TGTGCCAGCAGCGCCCGGGTCACGAACACTGAAGCTTTCTTT
-	TRBV7-9	-	TRBJ1-1	CASSSLEFGTEAFF	TGTGCCAGCAGCTCTCTAGAGTTTGGCACTGAAGCTTTCTTT
-	TRBV15	-	TRBJ1-2	CATSRDINIPDYGYTF	TGTGCCACCAGCAGAGATATTAACATCCCCGACTATGGCTACACCTTC